This T cell receptor beta chain was recovered during a study of blood T cell repertoires in COVID-19. Study context: COVID-19 samples collected from the United States, Italy and Spain covered acute and convalescent phases. In each case, the material was cDNA or gDNA derived from T cells, B-cell-depleted T cells, or PBMCs.

Germline V gene lookup returns CDR1 MNHEY and CDR2 SVGAGI. The CDR3 is 13 residues long. Between the trimmed V and J ends, which lost 5 bases and 5 bases, there was a span of 10 bases. Original analysis: Amplification from reference gene primers served as the basis for estimated nucleated cell counts. Measured with immunoSEQ multiplex PCR; TCRdb has only the in-frame clones, and not every one. For V, J and clone size, that table is used; D and trimming come from the DNA. The table lists about 59,000 clones, 87% of them singletons. The sequencing sample was made of peripheral blood. This sequence originates from an elderly man in a cohort sampled during active COVID-19. V is TRBV6-5 and J is TRBJ1-5; no reliable D call. CDR3 DNA sequence: TGTGCCAGCAGTCTGACTCAATATCAGCCCCAGCATTTT. Translated: CASSLTQYQPQHF.